A single count supports the clone carrying this T cell receptor beta chain. Germline V lookup: CDR1 SNHLY, CDR2 FYNNEI. Trimming took 1 base from V and 10 from J; bases not matched to a gene: 25. This CDR3 comprises 21 residues. Profiling relied on immunoSEQ multiplex PCR, and the TCRdb table lists in-frame clones only, not all of them. In the table there are more than 95,000 clones, roughly 92% of which are singletons. This sample was taken from a study of T cell changes during pregnancy in multiple sclerosis. The rearrangement joins TRBV2 to TRBJ2-1; 10 bases fit TRBD2. This receptor was identified in a female donor with multiple sclerosis, enrolled in a pregnancy study. Sequenced material: peripheral blood, taken after pregnancy. The CDR3 DNA reads TGTGCCAGCAGTGAAGGAGTGGGGCTAGGCGGTCTAGCGGGAGAGATGTCCGAGCAGTTCTTC. It is translated as CASSEGVGLGGLAGEMSEQFF.